This T cell receptor beta chain was identified in a study of T-cell memory formation after mild COVID-19. Overall study context: Clusters were largely donor specific. Overall study results and limits: Clones shrinking between day 15 and 85 showed a balanced CD4/CD8 split, and those that grew later tilted toward CD4+. Researchers found some responding clones in pre-infection memory, a sign that cross-reactive memory joined.

To note about this clonotype: Its target is unknown.

Trimming removed 4 bases from V and 0 bases from J, with 8 bases in between. Looked up from germline, CDR1 is KGHDR and CDR2 is SFDVKD. This CDR3 contains 14 residues. 5'RACE with constant-segment primers built TCRalpha and TCRbeta cDNA libraries with UMIs. TCRdb independently ran MiXCR on the 5' RACE reads; one entry per CDR3 protein. The sample shows a few hundred thousand distinct CDR3 sequences, roughly a fifth of them seen only once. Input material: PBMCs or a T cell subset sorted from them (not recorded which). The clonotype originates from a man aged 18 to 29 who had mild COVID-19 (a few samples of this study predate the infection). Cell type and time point are not known. The rearrangement links TRBV24-1 to TRBJ1-1; D may be TRBD1 (5 bases). CDR3 in amino acids: CATSDATVNTEAFF. The CDR3 coding sequence is TGTGCCACCAGTGACGCGACAGTGAACACTGAAGCTTTCTTT.